Below, 11 T cell receptor beta chains from the same sample are listed, as sequenced in a study of blood T cell repertoires in COVID-19. Assay: immunoSEQ multiplex PCR; the TCRdb copy retains only in-frame clones and omits some. The repertoire consists of 350,000 to 450,000 clones, with roughly 86% occurring once and the leading ten covering 2.5% to 3.5%. Sample: peripheral blood. The receptors originated from a human donor in a cohort sampled during active COVID-19.

This chain links TRBV14 with TRBJ1-1; 7 nucleotides line up with TRBD1. CDR3 length: 14 residues. With 1 base clipped from V and 4 bases from J, the junction kept 3 bases outside the gene matches. CDR1 is SGHDN, CDR2 FVKESK, per germline. The CDR3 protein is CASSQGQGLTEAFF. CDR3 DNA sequence: TGTGCCAGCAGCCAAGGACAGGGTCTCACTGAAGCTTTCTTT.

The rearrangement uses TRBV2 and TRBJ2-3; the match to TRBD1 covers 10 bases. The ends lost 7 bases at V and 4 bases at J; junction bases unmatched: 14. The CDR3 consists of 17 residues. Germline CDR1 reads SNHLY; CDR2 reads FYNNEI. In DNA form, the CDR3 reads TGTGCCAGCATGGTCGGGACAGGGGAAAGGGTGGCAGATACGCAGTATTTT. Its translation is CASMVGTGERVADTQYF.

This chain uses TRBV2 with TRBJ2-2, with a tentative D call TRBD1 (6 bases). The V and J ends lost 9 bases and 4 bases respectively, with 15 bases between them. CDR3 length equals 14 residues. The germline V gene encodes CDR1 SNHLY and CDR2 FYNNEI. The CDR3 region has the DNA TGTGCCAGTCAATCGGAACAGGGCACCGGGGAGCTGTTTTTT. It encodes CASQSEQGTGELFF. The full variable domain, with the rest looked up from reference TRBV2 and TRBJ2-2, is EPEVTQTPSHQVTQMGQEVILRCVPISNHLYFYWYRQILGQKVEFLVSFYNNEISEKSEIFDDQFSVERPDGSNFTLKIRSTKLEDSAMYFCASQSEQGTGELFFGEGSRLTVL.

The gene calls are TRBV6-6 and TRBJ1-1; D remains ambiguous. The V end was cut by 2 bases, the J end by 7 bases, with 11 bases between. CDR3 length: 13 residues. The germline V gene encodes CDR1 MNHNY and CDR2 SVGAGI (reference sequence). The DNA for the CDR3 is TGTGCCAGCAGTTACGAACGGGAGAGTGAAGCTTTCTTT. Protein sequence: CASSYERESEAFF.

The chain recombines TRBV5-4 with TRBJ2-3; TRBD2 matches 14 bases. V was pared by 4 bases and J by 0 bases, with 7 bases of the junction left unmatched. The germline CDR1 and CDR2 sequences are SGHNT and YYREEE (reference sequence). This CDR3 has 18 residues. Here the CDR3 DNA reads TGTGCCAGCAGCCCAGGACTAGCGGGGGGACCAAGCACAGATACGCAGTATTTT. It yields the protein CASSPGLAGGPSTDTQYF.

The chain is built from TRBV7-6 and TRBJ2-1; TRBD2 matches 9 bases. Germline assignment: CDR1 SGHVS and CDR2 FNYEAQ. Trimming cost V 5 bases and J 9 bases; bases outside gene matches: 11. CDR3 length equals 15 residues. CDR3 protein: CASSPTAGGPGEQFF. The CDR3 DNA is TGTGCCAGCAGCCCTACGGCGGGAGGGCCAGGTGAGCAGTTCTTC.

This clone appeared once. Other nucleotide sequences in the sample specify the same CDR3. The V call is TRBV27, the J call TRBJ2-5; possible D gene TRBD2, 6 bases. The V gene lost 4 bases and the J gene lost 1 base, with 7 bases spanning the gap. Germline V lookup: CDR1 MNHEY, CDR2 SMNVEV (reference sequence). This CDR3 is 13 amino acids long. CDR3 in DNA: TGTGCCAGCAGTTCCGGGGGCCAAGAGACCCAGTACTTC. Protein sequence: CASSSGGQETQYF.

The DNA for the CDR3 is TGTGCCACTAAAGCGGGGTTTCGTTTTTCGGTTATGGCCGAGCCGGGGTATGGCTACACCTTC. Amino acid sequence: CATKAGFRFSVMAEPGYGYTF. The rearrangement uses TRBV28 and TRBJ1-2; D gene unclear. V was cut by 10 bases and J by 5 bases, with 41 bases left in between. Per the germline V gene, CDR1 is MDHEN and CDR2 is SYDVKM. The CDR3 spans 21 residues.

A single count supports this clone. This sequence joins TRBV13 and TRBJ1-2; maybe TRBD1 (6 bases). Trimming cost V 0 bases and J 4 bases, with 12 bases left between them. The CDR3 has 15 residues. The germline CDR1 and CDR2 sequences are PRHDT and FYEKMQ (reference sequence). CDR3 residues: CASSLGYAGVYGYTF. In DNA form, the CDR3 reads TGTGCCAGCAGCTTAGGCTACGCAGGGGTCTATGGCTACACCTTC.

This chain connects TRBV7-3 to TRBJ2-2; D is possibly TRBD2 (5 bases). The V gene's germline CDR1 is SGHTA and CDR2 FQGTGA. V was trimmed by 2 bases and J by 6 bases, leaving 7 bases between them. This CDR3 is 13 amino acids long. CDR3 in amino acids: CASSLPGSGELFF. CDR3 DNA sequence: TGTGCCAGCAGCTTACCGGGGTCCGGGGAGCTGTTTTTT.

This clone was detected only once. This chain links TRBV30 with TRBJ2-6; TRBD1 aligns across 8 bases. Germline V gives CDR1 GTSNPN, CDR2 SVGIG (reference sequence). Trimming cost V 3 bases and J 4 bases; bases outside gene matches: 2. This CDR3 comprises 14 residues. CDR3 in DNA: TGTGCCTGGAGCAGGGGGCTCGGGGCCAACGTCCTGACTTTC. Translating it yields CAWSRGLGANVLTF.